A selection of T cell receptor beta chains follows, all from one sample in a study of T cells after yellow fever vaccination. MiXCR was run by TCRdb on the 5' RACE reads, yielding one entry per CDR3 protein. The sample lists approximately 610,000 distinct CDR3 sequences, less than 20% occurring once. Sequences were derived from PBMCs, sampled 5 to 6 days after the first yellow fever vaccination. The origin of the receptors is a man between 18 and 35 years old who received the YFV17D yellow fever vaccine. Both conserved end residues are trimmed from each CDR3. A D gene is named only where the DNA matches it firmly.

>TRBV5-1|12|TRBJ2-1|TRBD2
ASSQRGTYNEQF
>TRBV20-1|13|TRBJ2-3|TRBD2
SARDWRGDTDTQY
>TRBV7-3|11|TRBJ1-1|-
ASRMQPNTEAF
>TRBV7-4|14|TRBJ1-3|-
ASSLVGWLSRNTIY
>TRBV6-1|12|TRBJ2-7|TRBD1
ASSVTGAPYEQY
>TRBV18|12|TRBJ2-2|TRBD1
AGSTGKNTGELF
>TRBV25-1|14|TRBJ2-4|-
ASSSRRLRGGGIQY
>TRBV7-3|14|TRBJ2-2|TRBD1
ASSTSTGGAPSELF
>TRBV7-8|13|TRBJ2-1|-
ASTLEDRTYNEQF
>TRBV7-9|12|TRBJ2-5|-
ASSPTLPWETQY
>TRBV7-8|13|TRBJ1-5|-
ASSQDRQLNQPQH
>TRBV6-1|10|TRBJ2-5|-
ASSELVETQY
>TRBV10-2|11|TRBJ2-5|-
ASAEAAQETQY
>TRBV6-2/TRBV6-3|13|TRBJ1-5|TRBD1
ASSYGTGGGQPQH
>TRBV12-3/TRBV12-4|12|TRBJ1-2|TRBD1
ASTPGQAYYGYT
>TRBV20-1|11|TRBJ1-1|-
SWRGELSTEAF
>TRBV29-1|10|TRBJ1-1|-
SYCEGNTEAF
>TRBV5-1|14|TRBJ1-2|TRBD1
ASSLAVGTGAYGYT
>TRBV7-9|12|TRBJ1-6|-
ASTQSNTNSPLH
>TRBV11-3|12|TRBJ2-7|-
ASSPGVTNYEQY
>TRBV2|15|TRBJ1-1|TRBD1
TFRTYDITGAKYGAF
>TRBV20-1|9|TRBJ2-5|-
SARQWETQY
>TRBV19|15|TRBJ2-5|TRBD2
ASSIGNSGGLVETQY
>TRBV20-1|11|TRBJ2-4|TRBD2
SAPGTSKNIQY
>TRBV28|13|TRBJ2-3|TRBD2
ASSSAGGQGDTQY
>TRBV29-1|12|TRBJ2-7|-
SVEDRGGNYEQY
>TRBV12-3/TRBV12-4|12|TRBJ2-7|TRBD1
ASSRQGAAYEQY
>TRBV5-1|13|TRBJ2-2|-
ASSLGQGRPGELF
>TRBV6-5|10|TRBJ2-1|-
ASSYKYVEQF
>TRBV29-1|11|TRBJ2-1|-
SAGTGSYNEQF
>TRBV7-9|13|TRBJ2-1|TRBD1
ASSASRQGMNEQF
>TRBV7-2|10|TRBJ2-2|-
ASSLKTGELF
>TRBV29-1|10|TRBJ2-7|-
SARTDSYEQY
>TRBV7-3|13|TRBJ2-5|-
ASSAAGTPQETQY
>TRBV7-8|14|TRBJ2-1|-
ASSLGGKLALGEQF
>TRBV6-1|14|TRBJ1-4|-
ASSDLQGPTNEKLF
>TRBV30|14|TRBJ2-1|TRBD2
AWSPRTSGVYNEQF
>TRBV7-2|12|TRBJ2-7|TRBD1
ASSSRQGEGEQY
>TRBV6-6|10|TRBJ2-1|-
ASGPNPAEQF
>TRBV7-9|10|TRBJ2-7|-
ASSGNPREQY
>TRBV20-1|13|TRBJ2-1|TRBD1
SARTGSGFYNEQF
>TRBV7-9|13|TRBJ2-7|-
ASSLSTSQSYEQY
>TRBV6-2/TRBV6-3|12|TRBJ1-1|-
ASSRPNMNTEAF
>TRBV6-1|12|TRBJ1-6|TRBD1
ASCTDRVGSPLH
>TRBV20-1|12|TRBJ2-1|-
SAGAGARGFEQF
>TRBV2|13|TRBJ2-2|-
ASRLDGANTGELF
>TRBV4-3|16|TRBJ1-2|-
ASSQDSLPDIIIGGYT
>TRBV5-1|13|TRBJ2-2|-
ASTRDSPNTGELF
>TRBV6-2/TRBV6-3|11|TRBJ2-4|TRBD1
ASSLQGSGIQY
>TRBV10-2|11|TRBJ2-7|TRBD1
ASMTGHSYEQY
>TRBV5-1|13|TRBJ1-5|-
ASSLVAGSNQPQH